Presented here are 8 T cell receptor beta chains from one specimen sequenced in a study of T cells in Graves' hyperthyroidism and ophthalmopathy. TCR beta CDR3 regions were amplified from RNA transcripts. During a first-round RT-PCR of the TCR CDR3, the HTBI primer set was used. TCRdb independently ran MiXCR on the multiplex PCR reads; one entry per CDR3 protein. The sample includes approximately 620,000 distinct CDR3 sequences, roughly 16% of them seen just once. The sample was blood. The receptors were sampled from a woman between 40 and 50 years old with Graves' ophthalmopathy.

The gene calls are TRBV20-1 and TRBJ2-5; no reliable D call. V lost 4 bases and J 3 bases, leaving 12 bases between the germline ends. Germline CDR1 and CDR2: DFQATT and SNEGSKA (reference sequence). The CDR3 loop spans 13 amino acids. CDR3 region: CSATGDVEETQYF. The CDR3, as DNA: TGCAGTGCTACAGGAGACGTGGAAGAGACCCAGTACTTC.

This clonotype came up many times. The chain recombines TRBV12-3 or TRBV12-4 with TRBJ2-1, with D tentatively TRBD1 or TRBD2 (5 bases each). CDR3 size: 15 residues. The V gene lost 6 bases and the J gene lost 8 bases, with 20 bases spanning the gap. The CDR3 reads CASRTGLRGRDEQFF. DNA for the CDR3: TGTGCCAGCAGGACTGGGCTTCGGGGCCGGGATGAGCAGTTCTTC.

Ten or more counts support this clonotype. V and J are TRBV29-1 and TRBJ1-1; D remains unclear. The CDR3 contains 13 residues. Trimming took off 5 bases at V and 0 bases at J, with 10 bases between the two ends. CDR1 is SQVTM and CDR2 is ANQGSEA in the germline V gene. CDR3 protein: CSVQAAVNTEAFF. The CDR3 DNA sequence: TGCAGCGTTCAGGCGGCGGTGAACACTGAAGCTTTCTTT.

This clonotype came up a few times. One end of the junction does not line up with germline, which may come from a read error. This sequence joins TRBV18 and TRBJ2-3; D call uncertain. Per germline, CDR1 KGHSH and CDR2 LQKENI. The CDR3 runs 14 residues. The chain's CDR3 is CASSPPQRTDAQYF. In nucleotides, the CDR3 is TGTGCCAGCTCACCACCCCAACGCACAGATGCGCAGTATTTT.

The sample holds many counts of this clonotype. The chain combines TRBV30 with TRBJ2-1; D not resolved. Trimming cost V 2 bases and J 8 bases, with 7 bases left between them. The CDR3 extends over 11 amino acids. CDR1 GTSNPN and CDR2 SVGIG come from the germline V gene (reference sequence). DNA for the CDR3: TGTGCCTGGAGTTTGGCTTATGAGCAGTTCTTC. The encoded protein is CAWSLAYEQFF.

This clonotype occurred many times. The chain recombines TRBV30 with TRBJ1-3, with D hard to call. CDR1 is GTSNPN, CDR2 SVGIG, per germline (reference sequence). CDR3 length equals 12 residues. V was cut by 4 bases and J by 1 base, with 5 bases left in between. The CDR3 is CAWNPSGNTIYF. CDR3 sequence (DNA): TGTGCCTGGAACCCATCTGGAAACACCATATATTTT.

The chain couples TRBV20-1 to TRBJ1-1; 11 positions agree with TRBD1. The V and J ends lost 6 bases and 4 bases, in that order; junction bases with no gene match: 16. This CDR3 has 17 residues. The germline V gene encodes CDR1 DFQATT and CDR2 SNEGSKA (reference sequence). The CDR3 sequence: CSAEGGKDRGLGTEAFF. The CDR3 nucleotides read TGCAGTGCAGAGGGCGGGAAGGACAGGGGGCTGGGCACTGAAGCTTTCTTT.

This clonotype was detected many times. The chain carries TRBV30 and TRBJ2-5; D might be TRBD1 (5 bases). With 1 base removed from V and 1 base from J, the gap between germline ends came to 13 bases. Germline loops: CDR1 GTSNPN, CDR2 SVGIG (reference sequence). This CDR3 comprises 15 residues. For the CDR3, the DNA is TGTGCCTGGAGTGGGGGAAGACAGCTCCAAGAGACCCAGTACTTC. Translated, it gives CAWSGGRQLQETQYF. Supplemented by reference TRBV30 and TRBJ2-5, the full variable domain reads SQTIHQWPATLVQPVGSPLSLECTVEGTSNPNLYWYRQAAGRGLQLLFYSVGIGQISSEVPQNLSASRPQDRQFILSSKKLLLSDSGFYLCAWSGGRQLQETQYFGPGTRLLVL.